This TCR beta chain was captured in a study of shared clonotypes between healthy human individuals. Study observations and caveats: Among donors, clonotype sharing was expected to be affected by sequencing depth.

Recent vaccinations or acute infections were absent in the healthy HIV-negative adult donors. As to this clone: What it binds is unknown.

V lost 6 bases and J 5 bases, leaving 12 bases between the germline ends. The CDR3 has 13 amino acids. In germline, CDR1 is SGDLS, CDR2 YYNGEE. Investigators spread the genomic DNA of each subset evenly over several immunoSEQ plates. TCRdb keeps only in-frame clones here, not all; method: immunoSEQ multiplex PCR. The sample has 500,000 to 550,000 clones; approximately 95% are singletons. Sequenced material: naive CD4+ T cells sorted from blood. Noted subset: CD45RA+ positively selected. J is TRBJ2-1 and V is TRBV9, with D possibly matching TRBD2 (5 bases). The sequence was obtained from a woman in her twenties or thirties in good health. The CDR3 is CASNRGDDNEQFF. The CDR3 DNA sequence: TGTGCCAGCAACCGGGGAGATGACAATGAGCAGTTCTTC.